In its sample, the clone carrying this T cell receptor beta chain was seen a few times. The data originate from a study of T cells after yellow fever vaccination. TCRdb itself ran the 5' RACE reads through MiXCR, one entry per CDR3 protein. Of 500,000 to 650,000 distinct CDR3 sequences detected, roughly a sixth appear once; the ten largest clones hold 17%. The specimen was PBMCs, collected 4 to 6 days after the first yellow fever vaccination. The receptor comes from a man between 18 and 29 years old who received the YFV17D yellow fever vaccine.

The CDR3 region is CASSPWEEGHPTGNTIYF. For the CDR3, the DNA is TGCGCCAGCAGCCCATGGGAGGAGGGGCACCCAACTGGAAACACCATATATTTT. The gene calls are TRBV4-1 and TRBJ1-3; D is possibly TRBD1 (5 bases). Germline V gene data show CDR1 as MGHRA and CDR2 as YSYEKL. Trimming stripped 4 bases from V and 2 bases from J, with 21 bases between. The CDR3 is 18 amino acids.